Listed below are T cell receptor beta chains from one sample, sequenced in a study of T cells in Graves' hyperthyroidism and ophthalmopathy. Using its own MiXCR run on the multiplex PCR reads, TCRdb lists one record per CDR3 protein. The sample carries hundreds of thousands of distinct CDR3 sequences, just under 45% recorded once. Sequencing used peripheral blood or thyroid tissue (not recorded which). The receptor source for this set is an adult man with Graves' disease, either hyperthyroidism or ophthalmopathy (not recorded which). CDR3s include the opening cysteine and the closing phenylalanine or tryptophan. The D gene is left open where the match is weak. Some rows mark clone size as missing; the rest say once, few, many or name a class of expanded clone.

D gene,V gene,clone size,J gene,CDR3 protein,CDR3 DNA
TRBD1,TRBV11-2,-,TRBJ1-2,CASSFEPGQGSINYGYTF,TGTGCCAGCAGTTTCGAACCGGGACAGGGGAGCATCAACTATGGCTACACCTTC
-,TRBV10-3,once,TRBJ1-5,CASSFAGIQPQHF,TGTGCCAGCAGTTTCGCAGGGATTCAGCCCCAGCATTTT
-,TRBV24-1,few,TRBJ1-6,CATSDPSTGPNSPLHF,TGTGCCACCAGTGATCCCTCGACAGGACCCAATTCACCCCTCCACTTT
TRBD1,TRBV29-1,many,TRBJ1-1,CSVSGTATDSTEAFF,TGCAGCGTTTCCGGGACAGCGACGGATAGCACTGAAGCTTTCTTT
-,TRBV20-1,-,TRBJ1-2,CSARDTSMNGYTF,TGCAGTGCTAGAGATACCTCGATGAATGGCTACACCTTC
-,TRBV20-1,many,TRBJ1-6,CSARAGENSPLHF,TGCAGTGCTAGAGCAGGGGAGAATTCACCCCTCCACTTT
-,TRBV7-9,many,TRBJ2-7,CASSKGYYEQYF,TGTGCCAGCAGCAAGGGGTACTACGAGCAGTACTTC
-,TRBV7-9,-,TRBJ2-5,CASSLEYAQYF,TGTGCCAGCAGCTTAGAGTACGCCCAGTACTTC
-,TRBV7-9,few,TRBJ1-6,CASSSQLWGSNSPLHF,TGTGCCAGCAGCTCCCAACTCTGGGGGTCTAATTCACCCCTCCACTTT
-,TRBV2,few,TRBJ1-5,CASSEYWGGNQPQHF,TGTGCCAGCAGTGAATACTGGGGAGGCAATCAGCCCCAGCATTTT
-,TRBV14,many,TRBJ1-4,CASSQWGREKLFF,TGTGCCAGCAGCCAGTGGGGCCGTGAAAAACTGTTTTTT
TRBD1,TRBV14,-,TRBJ1-2,CASSRDREAAYTF,TGTGCCAGCAGCCGAGACAGGGAAGCAGCCTACACCTTC
-,TRBV19,few,TRBJ1-2,CASSLTPREYLNYGYTF,TGTGCCAGTAGTCTCACCCCCAGGGAATACCTTAACTATGGCTACACCTTC
-,TRBV2,many,TRBJ2-5,CASRRDAQETQYF,TGTGCCTCCCGGCGGGACGCCCAAGAGACCCAGTACTTC
TRBD1,TRBV2,-,TRBJ1-5,CASSLGTEQPQHF,TGTGCCAGCAGCCTGGGGACAGAACAGCCCCAGCATTTT
TRBD1,TRBV15,-,TRBJ1-3,CATSSRDRGRGNTIYF,TGTGCCACCAGCAGCCGGGACAGGGGGCGGGGAAACACCATATACTTT
-,TRBV9,many,TRBJ1-6,CASSVRAGTGNSPLHF,TGTGCCAGCAGCGTAAGAGCGGGAACGGGTAATTCACCCCTCCACTTT
-,TRBV29-1,-,TRBJ2-5,CSYSVARGWRTQYF,TGCAGTTACTCGGTTGCCAGAGGATGGCGGACCCAGTACTTC
TRBD2,TRBV29-1,once,TRBJ2-5,CSVIRGGGETQYF,TGCAGCGTTATCCGCGGGGGGGGAGAGACCCAGTACTTC
-,TRBV19,few,TRBJ1-2,CASSPSGVVNYGYTF,TGCGCCAGCAGCCCATCAGGGGTGGTTAACTATGGCTACACCTTC
-,TRBV7-2,-,TRBJ2-7,CASSNLPAGWDEQCF,TGTGCCAGTAGTAACCTCCCTGCGGGGTGGGACGAGCAGTGCTTC
TRBD1,TRBV25-1,many,TRBJ2-7,CASSGMSGQGVGEQYF,TGTGCCAGCAGTGGAATGTCGGGACAGGGGGTGGGCGAGCAGTACTTC
-,TRBV7-9,many,TRBJ1-6,CASSSGQDVNSPLHF,TGTGCCAGCAGCTCAGGGCAGGACGTCAATTCACCCCTCCACTTT
-,TRBV20-1,-,TRBJ2-7,CSARVQVGYEQYF,TGCAGTGCTAGAGTGCAGGTCGGCTACGAGCAGTACTTC
TRBD1,TRBV6-4,-,TRBJ1-3,CASSDSGTAGGNTIYF,TGTGCCAGCAGTGATTCCGGGACAGCGGGAGGAAACACCATATATTTT
TRBD1,TRBV2,-,TRBJ2-5,CASSEHRGTYETQYF,TGTGCCAGCAGTGAGCACAGGGGGACCTACGAGACCCAGTACTTC
-,TRBV13,-,TRBJ1-5,CASIRRSRGQPQHF,TGTGCCAGCATTCGTAGAAGTCGAGGTCAGCCCCAGCATTTT
TRBD1,TRBV20-1,-,TRBJ1-4,CSASSGQGVNEKLFF,TGCAGTGCTAGTTCGGGACAGGGTGTGAATGAAAAACTGTTTTTT
-,TRBV13,-,TRBJ2-5,CASSLGGGAGKVTETQYF,TGTGCCAGCAGCTTAGGAGGCGGGGCAGGGAAGGTAACGGAGACCCAGTACTTC
-,TRBV2,once,TRBJ1-5,CATSDATGPYQPQHF,TGTGCCACCAGTGATGCGACGGGCCCATATCAGCCCCAGCATTTT
-,TRBV9,many,TRBJ1-2,CASRGDRSLYGYTF,TGTGCCAGCAGGGGCGACAGGTCCCTCTATGGCTACACCTTC
TRBD1,TRBV19,few,TRBJ2-2,CASRDRGTGELFF,TGTGCCAGTAGAGACAGGGGCACCGGGGAGCTGTTTTTT